This T cell receptor beta chain appears in the sequencing data of a study of OX40 agonist ivuxolimab in advanced cancers. TCRdb's table, derived via immunoSEQ multiplex PCR, lists solely in-frame clones and lacks some. The sample holds about 61,000 clones, less than 85% seen once. This CDR3 is built from 14 residues. Germline V lookup: CDR1 SGDLS, CDR2 YYNGEE. Deletions cut 0 bases from V and 9 bases from J, with 13 bases between. The sample here was CD4+ or CD8+ T cells sorted from blood, taken in a trial of the OX40 agonist ivuxolimab. This TCR was sampled from an adult with an advanced solid tumor such as melanoma, head and neck, liver or kidney cancer. The chain joins TRBV9 to TRBJ2-1; D is possibly TRBD2 (6 bases). CDR3 amino acids: CASSVGRPGGEQFF. The CDR3 DNA reads TGTGCCAGCAGCGTAGGTCGCCCCGGGGGTGAGCAGTTCTTC. Together with reference TRBV9 and TRBJ2-1, the CDR3 gives the full variable domain: DSGVTQTPKHLITATGQRVTLRCSPRSGDLSVYWYQQSLDQGLQFLIQYYNGEERAKGNILERFSAQQFPDLHSELNLSSLELGDSALYFCASSVGRPGGEQFFGPGTRLTVL.